This T cell receptor beta chain was documented in a study of cytomegalovirus exposure and HLA in healthy donors. Across the whole study: Early released data had about 85 million unique TCRs, all coming from HLA-typed donors. Whole-study findings and limits: Most TCR sequences were seen very rarely across donors, but some public TCRs occurred in many.

The donors, nominally healthy at sampling, likely had unrecorded immune exposures. A remark on this clone: The antigen is not known.

Trimming took 1 base from V and 3 from J, leaving 10 bases between them. The CDR3 loop spans 14 amino acids. Germline V lookup: CDR1 GTSNPN, CDR2 SVGIG (reference sequence). The PCR used 60 Vbeta and 13 Jbeta primers. Method: immunoSEQ multiplex PCR; TCRdb's copy keeps in-frame clones and lacks some. This table holds some 65,000 clones, about three quarters found once. This receptor was obtained from a man aged 45 to 65 in good health and CMV-seropositive. V usage is TRBV30 and J usage is TRBJ2-4; D gene unclear. Specimen: PBMCs. CDR3: CAWSGGTVKNIQYF. DNA for the CDR3: TGTGCCTGGAGTGGCGGAACGGTCAAAAACATTCAGTACTTC.